This TCR beta chain emerged from a study of T cell responses to AZD1222 COVID-19 vaccine. General observations from the study: AZD1222 recipients seropositive at baseline numbered only six or seven. Nearly half of spike-specific TCRs reportedly target variant regions that are unmutated in the B.1.351 and B.1.1.7 variants.

Measured with immunoSEQ multiplex PCR; TCRdb has only the in-frame clones, and not every one. The data hold about 100,000 clones, with roughly nine tenths observed a single time. Second doses were pooled across both intervals (about 4 or about 12 weeks). This CDR3 has 15 residues. Trimming cost V 5 bases and J 0 bases; bases outside gene matches: 7. Germline V gives CDR1 MNHEY, CDR2 SMNVEV (reference sequence). Concerning this clone: Its antigen is not identified.

The chain uses TRBV27 and TRBJ2-7; 7 bases map to TRBD1. This TCR was sampled from an adult who received the AZD1222 COVID-19 vaccine. Sequencing was performed on peripheral blood, taken 28 days after the second AZD1222 dose. The CDR3: CASSLAAGGSYEQYF. In DNA, the CDR3 is TGTGCCAGCAGTCTTGCGGCAGGGGGCTCCTACGAGCAGTACTTC.